The 4 T cell receptor beta chains presented below share a single source sample, sequenced in a study of cytomegalovirus exposure and HLA in healthy donors. A multiplex PCR was run with 60 Vbeta primers and 13 Jbeta primers. TCRdb's copy holds only in-frame clones and misses some; the assay was immunoSEQ multiplex PCR. The sample has about 160,000 clones; less than 85% are singletons. The sample consisted of PBMCs. The receptors originated from a man in his forties or fifties in good health and CMV-seronegative.

The V and J genes are TRBV6-1 and TRBJ1-1; D unclear. The CDR3 length is 14 residues. Germline V gives CDR1 MNHNS, CDR2 SASEGT. V was cut by 6 bases and J by 6 bases, with 17 bases left in between. The CDR3 here is CASRVVRVAPEAFF. Here the CDR3 DNA reads TGTGCCAGCAGAGTAGTGAGGGTAGCTCCTGAAGCTTTCTTT.

The table lists this clone with a few counts. This chain connects TRBV27 to TRBJ1-4; 7 bases are shared with TRBD1. Germline V gene data show CDR1 as MNHEY and CDR2 as SMNVEV (reference sequence). The CDR3 runs to 18 residues. J lost 0 bases, V lost 5 bases, and 12 bases had no gene match. CDR3 amino acids: CASSRTGSFDATNEKLFF. CDR3 bases: TGTGCCAGCAGTCGGACAGGTTCGTTTGATGCAACTAATGAAAAACTGTTTTTT. Full variable domain (remainder filled in from reference TRBV27 and TRBJ1-4): EAQVTQNPRYLITVTGKKLTVTCSQNMNHEYMSWYRQDPGLGLRQIYYSMNVEVTDKGDVPEGYKVSRKEKRNFPLILESPSPNQTSLYFCASSRTGSFDATNEKLFFGSGTQLSVL.

This clone was recorded a few times. CDR3 DNA: TGTGCCAGCAGCTCCGGGACAGGGGGATGGAGCCAGTACTTC. This gives the protein CASSSGTGGWSQYF. The chain combines TRBV7-9 with TRBJ2-5; TRBD1 matches 11 bases. V lost 4 bases, J lost 10 bases, and 8 bases stayed unmatched. Germline-derived CDR1 and CDR2 are SEHNR and FQNEAQ (reference sequence). The CDR3 contains 14 residues.

The chain carries TRBV6-5 and TRBJ1-4, with TRBD1 identical over 9 bases. Germline V lookup: CDR1 MNHEY, CDR2 SVGAGI. V shed 10 bases and J 8 bases; nucleotides not matched to a gene: 11. The CDR3 consists of 14 residues. Here the CDR3 reads CATSRDRVNEKLFF. CDR3 nucleotide sequence: TGTGCCACCTCTAGGGACAGGGTGAACGAAAAACTGTTTTTT.